This T cell receptor (beta chain) was sequenced for a study of OX40 agonist ivuxolimab in advanced cancers. TCRdb's table, derived via immunoSEQ multiplex PCR, lists solely in-frame clones and lacks some. The sample comprises more than 45,000 clones, 88% of which are singletons, and 5.5% to 7% rests with the top ten. The length of the CDR3 is 15 residues. Germline V lookup: CDR1 GTSNPN, CDR2 SVGIG (reference sequence). After removal of 3 bases from V and 7 bases from J, the junction contained 6 bases not matched to a gene. Comment on this clone: No antigen is known for it.

General observations from the study: Some of the nonresponding patients also showed low levels of normalized T-cell clonal expansion.

The TCR sequence derives from an adult with an advanced solid tumor such as melanoma, head and neck, liver or kidney cancer. The material was CD4+ or CD8+ T cells sorted from blood, obtained in a trial of the OX40 agonist ivuxolimab. The chain couples TRBV30 to TRBJ2-2; 12 bases fit TRBD2. The CDR3 protein is CAWRPSGRVFGELFF. CDR3 DNA: TGTGCCTGGAGACCTAGCGGGAGGGTTTTCGGGGAGCTGTTTTTT. The full variable domain, rest sourced from reference TRBV30 and TRBJ2-2, is SQTIHQWPATLVQPVGSPLSLECTVEGTSNPNLYWYRQAAGRGLQLLFYSVGIGQISSEVPQNLSASRPQDRQFILSSKKLLLSDSGFYLCAWRPSGRVFGELFFGEGSRLTVL.